This is a list of T cell receptor beta chains from one sample in a study of blood T cell repertoires in COVID-19. Clones were sequenced by immunoSEQ multiplex PCR, and TCRdb holds only the in-frame ones, with some missing. The sample contains roughly 130,000 clones, about 86% of which appear only once. The sequencing input was peripheral blood. The source of these receptors is a woman between 45 and 65 years old with acute or convalescent COVID-19. Both conserved end residues are part of each CDR3. D genes are given only for firm matches. A clone size is listed for some rows: how often the clone was seen (once, few, many), or a class if it is expanded.

size,V,D,J,CDR3,DNA
-,TRBV14,-,TRBJ1-2,CASSPSWPSGYTF,TGTGCCAGCAGCCCTTCTTGGCCCTCCGGCTACACCTTC
-,TRBV19,-,TRBJ2-3,CASSPFSDTQYF,TGTGCCAGTAGTCCCTTCTCCGATACGCAGTATTTT
-,TRBV5-8,-,TRBJ1-6,CASSWRGTGSYNSPLHF,TGTGCCAGCAGCTGGCGGGGAACGGGGTCCTATAATTCACCCCTCCACTTT
few,TRBV19,-,TRBJ1-3,CASSIRAGTGNTIYF,TGTGCCAGTAGTATAAGGGCAGGGACTGGAAACACCATATATTTT
-,TRBV28,TRBD1,TRBJ2-6,CASSLPSGTALSGANVLTF,TGTGCCAGCAGTTTACCATCCGGGACAGCACTCTCTGGGGCCAACGTCCTGACTTTC
-,TRBV5-1,-,TRBJ2-7,CASSNHGGPYEQYF,TGCGCCAGCAGCAACCACGGGGGTCCCTACGAGCAGTACTTC
many,TRBV4-2,-,TRBJ2-7,CASSQDFGGIYEQYF,TGTGCCAGCAGCCAAGATTTCGGAGGGATCTACGAGCAGTACTTC
-,TRBV5-5,TRBD1,TRBJ2-6,CASSVRGQGANVLTF,TGTGCCAGCAGCGTCAGGGGGCAGGGGGCCAACGTCCTGACTTTC
-,TRBV5-4,-,TRBJ1-1,CASSTEQATEAFF,TGTGCCAGCAGCACCGAGCAGGCCACTGAAGCTTTCTTT
-,TRBV12-5,-,TRBJ2-7,CASGLLYEQYF,TGTGCTAGTGGTTTGTTATACGAGCAGTACTTC
-,TRBV7-6,TRBD1,TRBJ1-2,CASSLATDRGLYGYTF,TGTGCCAGCAGCTTAGCTACGGACAGGGGTCTCTATGGCTACACCTTC
few,TRBV5-8,TRBD2,TRBJ2-7,CASSPRLAGAYEQYF,TGTGCCAGCAGCCCCCGACTAGCGGGGGCCTACGAGCAGTACTTC
-,TRBV6-6,TRBD1,TRBJ1-2,CASSPGGQGAGYTF,TGTGCCAGCAGCCCCGGGGGACAGGGGGCTGGCTACACCTTC
-,TRBV12-3/TRBV12-4,-,TRBJ1-1,CASSFSNSGAFF,TGTGCCAGCAGTTTTAGTAACTCGGGTGCTTTCTTT
once,TRBV18,-,TRBJ1-4,CASSPGLQSLTEKLFF,TGTGCCAGCTCACCAGGGCTACAGTCTCTAACGGAAAAACTGTTTTTT
-,TRBV5-5,-,TRBJ2-1,CASSWSGDEQFF,TGTGCCAGCAGCTGGTCGGGGGATGAGCAGTTCTTC
-,TRBV19,TRBD1,TRBJ2-2,CASTIFRKGQGTAGELFF,TGTGCCAGTACCATATTCAGGAAAGGACAGGGAACGGCCGGGGAGCTGTTTTTT
-,TRBV19,-,TRBJ1-5,CASRQTGKGQPQHF,TGTGCCAGTAGGCAGACAGGAAAAGGACAGCCCCAGCATTTT
-,TRBV5-6,-,TRBJ1-2,CASSLEGDYGYTF,TGTGCCAGCAGCTTGGAAGGGGACTATGGCTACACCTTC
-,TRBV9,-,TRBJ2-7,CASSVEAGSYEQYF,TGTGCCAGCAGCGTAGAGGCAGGCTCCTACGAGCAGTACTTC
-,TRBV2,-,TRBJ1-2,CASSQTGFGYGYTF,TGTGCCAGCAGTCAAACAGGGTTCGGCTATGGCTACACCTTC
once,TRBV18,-,TRBJ1-6,CASSPNGGGTSPLHF,TGTGCCAGCTCCCCAAACGGCGGGGGGACCTCACCCCTCCACTTT
-,TRBV28,TRBD1,TRBJ1-1,CASTKQGRGDTEAFF,TGTGCCAGCACCAAACAGGGGCGGGGGGACACTGAAGCTTTCTTT
-,TRBV6-6,-,TRBJ1-6,CASSLPGGFNSPLHF,TGTGCCAGCAGCCTCCCGGGAGGGTTCAATTCACCCCTCCACTTT
-,TRBV18,-,TRBJ1-2,CASSPRAYYGYTF,TGTGCCAGCTCACCCAGGGCGTACTATGGCTACACCTTC
-,TRBV3-1/TRBV3-2,TRBD2,TRBJ2-3,CASSQPGLAIIDTQYF,TGTGCCAGCAGCCAACCGGGACTAGCGATCATTGATACGCAGTATTTT
-,TRBV2,-,TRBJ1-6,CASSISTPVNSPLHF,TGTGCCAGCAGTATATCAACTCCTGTTAATTCACCCCTCCACTTT
few,TRBV7-2,-,TRBJ1-2,CASTRGESSYGYTF,TGTGCCAGCACACGGGGGGAGAGCTCCTATGGCTACACCTTC
-,TRBV5-5,TRBD1,TRBJ1-4,CASSYPTPGTGAVKLFF,TGTGCCAGCAGCTACCCAACCCCCGGGACAGGGGCAGTAAAACTGTTTTTT
-,TRBV6-5,TRBD1,TRBJ1-2,CASAPTGRNGYTF,TGTGCCAGCGCCCCGACAGGGAGGAATGGCTACACCTTC
-,TRBV27,TRBD1,TRBJ1-6,CASSRSVLGDSSYNSPLHF,TGTGCCAGCAGTCGCTCCGTCCTCGGGGACAGCTCCTATAATTCACCCCTCCACTTT
-,TRBV18,TRBD1,TRBJ1-4,CASSPLQGKNEKLFF,TGTGCCAGCTCACCGCTACAGGGGAAGAATGAAAAACTGTTTTTT
-,TRBV5-1,-,TRBJ1-1,CASSQGGRTEAFF,TGCGCCAGCTCCCAGGGAGGTCGCACTGAAGCTTTCTTT
once,TRBV27,-,TRBJ1-2,CASSLDGRGRYGYTF,TGTGCCAGCAGTTTAGATGGCAGGGGACGCTATGGCTACACCTTC
once,TRBV19,TRBD1,TRBJ1-5,CASRTRTGANQPQHF,TGTGCCAGTAGAACCAGGACAGGGGCGAATCAGCCCCAGCATTTT
-,TRBV7-9,TRBD2,TRBJ2-1,CASSLRLAENEQFF,TGTGCCAGCAGCTTACGACTAGCGGAGAATGAGCAGTTCTTC
-,TRBV10-2,-,TRBJ2-2,CASSGLAIGELFF,TGCGCCAGCAGTGGGTTAGCGATTGGGGAGCTGTTTTTT